These T cell receptor beta chains were read from a single sample in a study of cytotoxic CD8 clonotypes in ibrutinib-treated CLL. Assay used: immunoSEQ multiplex PCR; TCRdb lists only in-frame clones, some missing. The sample records 6,500 to 7,000 clones, over 60% being singletons. Specimen: PBMCs, collected before ibrutinib treatment. Receptors originate from a human donor with chronic lymphocytic leukemia. Each CDR3 is given with its conserved first and last residue. D genes are given only for firm matches. A row's size may be missing; if present it is once, few, many or a size class.

d_call	v_call	clone_size	j_call	cdr3_aa	cdr3_nt
.	TRBV28	few	TRBJ1-2	CATIMGYYGYTF	TGTGCCACCATCATGGGATACTATGGCTACACCTTC
.	TRBV5-2	.	TRBJ2-5	CASSQGAGGLPGTQYF	TGCGCCAGCAGCCAAGGAGCGGGGGGGCTTCCGGGGACCCAGTACTTC
.	TRBV19	.	TRBJ2-1	CASSIMRSYNEQFF	TGTGCCAGTAGTATAATGAGGTCCTACAATGAGCAGTTCTTC
TRBD2	TRBV7-6	.	TRBJ2-7	CASSLEGRESTYEQYF	TGTGCCAGCAGCTTAGAGGGGCGGGAGTCCACCTACGAGCAGTACTTC
.	TRBV5-1	.	TRBJ2-1	CASSSARGSEQFF	TGCGCCAGCAGCTCGGCCCGGGGGAGTGAGCAGTTCTTC
TRBD1	TRBV7-6	.	TRBJ2-3	CASSQRTGGIRDTQYF	TGTGCCAGCAGCCAGCGGACAGGGGGCATTAGAGATACGCAGTATTTT
TRBD1	TRBV5-8	.	TRBJ1-2	CASSLAGTGGFGFVTF	TGTGCCAGCAGCTTGGCCGGGACAGGGGGCTTCGGGTTTGTCACCTTC
TRBD1	TRBV27	.	TRBJ1-5	CASSIRGRGQPQHF	TGTGCCAGCAGTATAAGGGGGCGCGGGCAGCCCCAGCATTTT
.	TRBV5-1	few	TRBJ1-1	CASSWGAGSNTEAFF	TGCGCCAGCAGCTGGGGGGCAGGGTCGAACACTGAAGCTTTCTTT
TRBD1	TRBV7-2	.	TRBJ2-7	CASSLVTGREQYF	TGTGCCAGCAGCTTAGTGACAGGGCGAGAGCAGTACTTC
.	TRBV11-2	.	TRBJ2-7	CASSLGYGRQEGGQYF	TGTGCCAGCAGCTTGGGGTACGGACGACAGGAGGGGGGGCAGTACTTC
.	TRBV10-3	.	TRBJ1-1	CAIRRVREGNTEAFF	TGTGCCATCAGAAGGGTTAGGGAAGGGAACACTGAAGCTTTCTTT
TRBD1	TRBV2	once	TRBJ1-2	CASRATGRGYTF	TGTGCCAGCAGGGCGACAGGGCGTGGCTACACCTTC
TRBD1	TRBV19	.	TRBJ2-1	CASSIGPGQANEQFF	TGTGCCAGTAGTATAGGTCCTGGACAGGCCAATGAGCAGTTCTTC
.	TRBV6-1	.	TRBJ2-7	CASSEVFSYEQYF	TGTGCCAGCAGTGAAGTTTTCTCCTACGAGCAGTACTTC
.	TRBV25-1	.	TRBJ1-1	CASIGVNTEAFF	TGTGCCAGCATAGGCGTGAACACTGAAGCTTTCTTT
.	TRBV10-2	.	TRBJ1-5	CASSVTGNQPQHF	TGCGCCAGCAGTGTTACAGGCAATCAGCCCCAGCATTTT
.	TRBV29-1	large	TRBJ1-2	CSVETQGLNGYTF	TGCAGCGTTGAGACCCAGGGGTTGAATGGCTACACCTTC
TRBD2	TRBV25-1	.	TRBJ2-7	CASSAAKPGLAGGYEQYF	TGTGCCAGCAGTGCCGCAAAGCCGGGACTAGCGGGAGGCTACGAGCAGTACTTC
.	TRBV5-4	few	TRBJ1-1	CASSLAPRGNTEAFF	TGTGCCAGCAGCTTGGCCCCGAGGGGGAACACTGAAGCTTTCTTT
.	TRBV2	.	TRBJ1-1	CASWGRSNTEAFF	TGTGCCAGCTGGGGTCGGTCTAACACTGAAGCTTTCTTT
.	TRBV6-4	few	TRBJ1-2	CASSKQGQRYYGYTF	TGTGCCAGCAGTAAACAAGGACAGAGGTACTATGGCTACACCTTC
.	TRBV2	once	TRBJ2-7	CASSDSPWDEQYF	TGTGCCAGCAGTGACAGCCCTTGGGACGAGCAGTACTTC
.	TRBV6-1	once	TRBJ2-3	CASSEMGPWDTQYF	TGTGCCAGCAGTGAGATGGGACCCTGGGATACGCAGTATTTT
.	TRBV7-9	.	TRBJ1-5	CASSPQGSWQPQHF	TGTGCCAGCAGCCCCCAGGGATCGTGGCAGCCCCAGCATTTT
TRBD1	TRBV27	.	TRBJ2-7	CASRQTPGQGTYEQYF	TGTGCCAGCAGGCAAACTCCGGGACAGGGGACCTACGAGCAGTACTTC
.	TRBV5-6	.	TRBJ1-1	CASSLVVGAGTEAFF	TGTGCCAGCAGCTTGGTCGTTGGGGCTGGGACTGAAGCTTTCTTT
.	TRBV5-4	.	TRBJ1-2	CASSLDREGWGGYTF	TGTGCCAGCAGCTTGGATCGGGAGGGGTGGGGTGGCTACACCTTC
.	TRBV6-1	.	TRBJ2-3	CASSEGRSPYTDTQYF	TGTGCCAGCAGTGAAGGGAGGTCACCGTACACAGATACGCAGTATTTT
.	TRBV5-1	few	TRBJ1-2	CASSLDGSSDGYTF	TGCGCCAGCTCTTTGGACGGGTCGTCGGATGGCTACACCTTC
.	TRBV30	.	TRBJ2-6	CAWSVTGGGTGANVLTF	TGTGCCTGGAGTGTTACAGGGGGAGGGACCGGGGCCAACGTCCTGACTTTC
.	TRBV5-1	.	TRBJ2-1	CASSLSMSRLDEQFF	TGCGCCAGCAGCTTGTCCATGTCCAGGCTCGATGAGCAGTTCTTC
.	TRBV15	.	TRBJ1-5	CATSRDRNNQPQHF	TGTGCCACCAGCAGAGATAGGAACAATCAGCCCCAGCATTTT
TRBD2	TRBV6-1	few	TRBJ2-7	CASRYIPGLVYEQYF	TGTGCCAGCAGATATATTCCGGGACTAGTCTACGAGCAGTACTTC
.	TRBV4-1	.	TRBJ1-4	CASSQDDEKLFF	TGCGCCAGCAGCCAAGATGATGAAAAACTGTTTTTT
TRBD1	TRBV5-4	.	TRBJ2-7	CASRRQGGYEQYF	TGTGCCAGCAGACGACAGGGGGGCTACGAGCAGTACTTC
TRBD1	TRBV9	.	TRBJ1-4	CASSAPAFKGTGREKLFF	TGTGCCAGCAGCGCCCCCGCTTTTAAAGGGACAGGGCGTGAAAAACTGTTTTTT
.	TRBV6-1	.	TRBJ2-3	CASSEFPQSTDTQYF	TGTGCCAGCAGTGAATTCCCCCAGAGCACAGATACGCAGTATTTT
.	TRBV2	.	TRBJ2-7	CASSDSYYEQYF	TGTGCCAGCAGCGACAGTTACTACGAGCAGTACTTC
TRBD1	TRBV10-3	.	TRBJ1-3	CATRGDTASGNTIYF	TGTGCCACCAGGGGGGACACTGCTAGTGGAAACACCATATATTTT
TRBD1	TRBV5-1	.	TRBJ2-5	CASSSGRGTFQETQYF	TGCGCCAGCAGCTCGGGCAGGGGGACCTTTCAAGAGACCCAGTACTTC
TRBD1	TRBV6-6	once	TRBJ1-2	CASSSTGGLYGYTF	TGTGCCAGCAGTTCTACAGGGGGCCTGTATGGCTACACCTTC
.	TRBV11-2	.	TRBJ2-3	CASSLGFSTGDTQYF	TGTGCCAGCAGCTTAGGGTTCTCAACCGGGGATACGCAGTATTTT
.	TRBV28	.	TRBJ1-2	CASTRANYGYTF	TGTGCCAGCACCCGGGCTAACTATGGCTACACCTTC